One and the same sample provided the 2 T cell receptor beta chains below, sequenced in a study of blood T cell repertoires in COVID-19. The data were produced by immunoSEQ multiplex PCR, yet TCRdb's version contains in-frame clones alone and is incomplete. The data contain around 45,000 clones, about 90% of them seen just once; the ten biggest clones take up around 6.4%. The sample comprised peripheral blood. The receptors were gathered from a man in his 70s with active COVID-19.

This chain connects TRBV7-2 to TRBJ1-5; 7 bases agree with TRBD1. The CDR3 has 14 amino acids. Germline trimming cut 3 bases from V and 5 bases from J; bases unmatched to any gene: 4. Germline V gene sequence: CDR1 SGHTA, CDR2 FQGNSA. CDR3 amino acids: CASSLGQRDQPQHF. The CDR3 region has the DNA TGTGCCAGCAGCTTGGGACAGCGAGATCAGCCCCAGCATTTT.

The chain is built from TRBV27 and TRBJ2-7; TRBD2 matches at 13 bases. Looked up from germline, CDR1 is MNHEY and CDR2 is SMNVEV (reference sequence). This CDR3 contains 13 residues. Trimming cost V 9 bases and J 4 bases; bases outside gene matches: 3. In nucleotides, the CDR3 is TGTGCCAGTAGGACTAGCGGGAGTTACGAGCAGTACTTC. Translating it yields CASRTSGSYEQYF.